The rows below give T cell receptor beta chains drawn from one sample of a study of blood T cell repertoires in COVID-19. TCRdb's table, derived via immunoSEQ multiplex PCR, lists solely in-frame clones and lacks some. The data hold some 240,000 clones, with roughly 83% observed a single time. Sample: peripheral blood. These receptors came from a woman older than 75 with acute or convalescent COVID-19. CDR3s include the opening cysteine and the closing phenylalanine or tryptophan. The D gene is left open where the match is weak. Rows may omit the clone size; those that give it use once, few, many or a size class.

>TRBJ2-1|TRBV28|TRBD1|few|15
CASRYSWDRGNEQFF
TGTGCCAGCCGATACTCCTGGGACAGGGGAAATGAGCAGTTCTTC
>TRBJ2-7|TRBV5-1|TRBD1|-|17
CASSLVGGQGDPYEQYF
TGCGCCAGCAGCTTGGTGGGGGGACAGGGCGATCCCTACGAGCAGTACTTC
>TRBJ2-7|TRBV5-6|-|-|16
CASSTLGQGSSYEQYF
TGTGCCAGCAGCACCCTCGGGCAGGGCAGCTCCTACGAGCAGTACTTC
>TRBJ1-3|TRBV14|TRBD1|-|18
CASSQVTTQGARGNTIYF
TGTGCCAGCAGCCAAGTGACAACTCAGGGGGCGCGAGGAAACACCATATATTTT
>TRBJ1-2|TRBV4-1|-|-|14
CASSQEQGLYGYTF
TGCGCCAGCAGCCAAGAACAGGGCCTCTATGGCTACACCTTC
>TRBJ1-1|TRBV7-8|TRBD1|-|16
CASSPRTGNMNTEAFF
TGTGCCAGCAGCCCGAGGACAGGTAACATGAACACTGAAGCTTTCTTT
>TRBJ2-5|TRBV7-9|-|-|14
CASTLQGLQETQYF
TGTGCCAGCACCCTACAGGGCCTACAAGAGACCCAGTACTTC
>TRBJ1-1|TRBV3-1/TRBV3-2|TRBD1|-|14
CASSFGQGLTEAFF
TGTGCCAGCAGCTTCGGACAGGGACTAACTGAAGCTTTCTTT
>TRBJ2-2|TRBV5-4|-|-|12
CASRQNTGELFF
TGTGCCAGCAGACAGAACACCGGGGAGCTGTTTTTT
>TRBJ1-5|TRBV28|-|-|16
CASSLGGVGSNQPQHF
TGTGCCAGCAGTTTGGGGGGGGTCGGTAGCAATCAGCCCCAGCATTTT
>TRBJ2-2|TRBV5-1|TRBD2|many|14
CASSRGANTGELFF
TGCGCCAGCAGCCGGGGGGCGAACACCGGGGAGCTGTTTTTT
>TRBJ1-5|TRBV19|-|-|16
CASSSGVAYSNQPQHF
TGTGCCAGTAGTTCAGGGGTCGCTTATAGCAATCAGCCCCAGCATTTT
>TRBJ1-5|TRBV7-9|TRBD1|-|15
CASSPGQGFNQPQHF
TGTGCCAGCAGCCCGGGACAGGGTTTCAATCAGCCCCAGCATTTT
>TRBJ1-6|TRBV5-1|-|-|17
CASSLAGSSSYNSPLHF
TGCGCCAGCAGCTTGGCCGGGTCAAGCTCCTATAATTCACCCCTCCACTTT
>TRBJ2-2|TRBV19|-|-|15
CASNLLGGGTGELFF
TGTGCCAGTAATCTCCTGGGGGGAGGCACCGGGGAGCTGTTTTTT
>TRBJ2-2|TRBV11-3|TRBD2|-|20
CASSLDSSASGGAKTGELFF
TGTGCCAGCAGCTTAGATTCGTCGGCTAGCGGGGGGGCGAAGACCGGGGAGCTGTTTTTT